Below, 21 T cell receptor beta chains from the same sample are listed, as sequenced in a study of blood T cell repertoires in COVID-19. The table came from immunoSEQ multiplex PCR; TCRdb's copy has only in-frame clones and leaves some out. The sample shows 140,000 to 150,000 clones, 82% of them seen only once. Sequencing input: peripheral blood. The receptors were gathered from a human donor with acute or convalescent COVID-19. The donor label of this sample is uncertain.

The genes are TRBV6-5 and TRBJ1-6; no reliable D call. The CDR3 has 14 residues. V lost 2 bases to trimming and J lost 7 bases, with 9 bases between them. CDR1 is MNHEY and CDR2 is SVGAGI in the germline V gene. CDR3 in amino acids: CASSYIQANSPLHF. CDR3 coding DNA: TGTGCCAGCAGTTACATCCAGGCGAATTCACCCCTCCACTTT.

CDR3 amino acids: CASSPPPGNQPQHF. CDR3 DNA: TGTGCCAGCTCACCACCTCCAGGCAATCAGCCCCAGCATTTT. The V gene is TRBV18, the J gene TRBJ1-5; no reliable D call. V was clipped by 0 bases and J by 2 bases, with 5 bases between them. Germline assignment: CDR1 KGHSH and CDR2 LQKENI. The CDR3 sequence is 14 residues long.

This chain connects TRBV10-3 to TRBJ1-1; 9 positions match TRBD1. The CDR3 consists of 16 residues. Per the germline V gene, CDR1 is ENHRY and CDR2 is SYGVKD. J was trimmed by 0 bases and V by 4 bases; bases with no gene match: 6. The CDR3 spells CAISAPDRGMNTEAFF. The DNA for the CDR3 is TGTGCCATCAGTGCCCCGGACAGGGGCATGAACACTGAAGCTTTCTTT.

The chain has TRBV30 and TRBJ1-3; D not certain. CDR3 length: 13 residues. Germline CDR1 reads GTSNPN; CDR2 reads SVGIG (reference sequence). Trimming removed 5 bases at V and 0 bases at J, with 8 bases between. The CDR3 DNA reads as TGTGCCTGGGCTAAACCCTCTGGAAACACCATATATTTT. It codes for CAWAKPSGNTIYF. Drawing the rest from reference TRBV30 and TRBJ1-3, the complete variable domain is SQTIHQWPATLVQPVGSPLSLECTVEGTSNPNLYWYRQAAGRGLQLLFYSVGIGQISSEVPQNLSASRPQDRQFILSSKKLLLSDSGFYLCAWAKPSGNTIYFGEGSWLTVV.

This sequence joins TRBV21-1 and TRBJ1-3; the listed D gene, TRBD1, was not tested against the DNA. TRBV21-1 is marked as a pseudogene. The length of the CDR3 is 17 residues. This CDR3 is CASSKVGRACSGNTIYF. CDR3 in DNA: TGTGCCAGCAGCAAAGTCGGCAGGGCGTGCTCTGGAAACACCATATATTTT.

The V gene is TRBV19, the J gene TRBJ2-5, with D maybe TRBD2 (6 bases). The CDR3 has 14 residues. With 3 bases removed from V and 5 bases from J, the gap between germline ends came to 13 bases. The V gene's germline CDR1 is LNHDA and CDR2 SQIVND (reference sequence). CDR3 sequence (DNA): TGTGCCAGTAGTATTTGGGGCCGGGGGGAGACCCAGTACTTC. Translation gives CASSIWGRGETQYF.

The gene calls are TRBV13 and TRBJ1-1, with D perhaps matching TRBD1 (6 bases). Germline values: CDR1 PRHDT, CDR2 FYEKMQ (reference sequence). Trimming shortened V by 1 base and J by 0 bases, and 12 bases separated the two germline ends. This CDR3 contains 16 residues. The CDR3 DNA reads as TGTGCCAGCAGCTTAGCGGGACATAGAGTGAACACTGAAGCTTTCTTT. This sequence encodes CASSLAGHRVNTEAFF.

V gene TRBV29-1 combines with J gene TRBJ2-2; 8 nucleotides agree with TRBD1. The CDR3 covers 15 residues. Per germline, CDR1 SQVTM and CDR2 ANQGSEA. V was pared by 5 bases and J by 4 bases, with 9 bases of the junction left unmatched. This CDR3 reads CSVTVGTGATGELFF. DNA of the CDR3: TGCAGCGTTACGGTGGGGACAGGAGCCACCGGGGAGCTGTTTTTT.

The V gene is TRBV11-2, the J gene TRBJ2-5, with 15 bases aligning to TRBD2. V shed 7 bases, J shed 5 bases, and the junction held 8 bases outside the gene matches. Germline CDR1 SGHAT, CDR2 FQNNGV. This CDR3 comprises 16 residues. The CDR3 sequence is CASTRTSGGADETQYF. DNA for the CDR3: TGTGCCAGCACCAGGACTAGCGGGGGGGCCGATGAGACCCAGTACTTC.

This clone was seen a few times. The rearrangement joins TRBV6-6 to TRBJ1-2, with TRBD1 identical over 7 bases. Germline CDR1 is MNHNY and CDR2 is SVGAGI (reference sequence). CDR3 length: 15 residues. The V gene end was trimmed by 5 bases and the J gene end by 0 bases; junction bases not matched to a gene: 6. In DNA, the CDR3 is TGTGCCAGCAGTGTTAGGGACAGTACTAACTATGGCTACACCTTC. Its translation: CASSVRDSTNYGYTF.

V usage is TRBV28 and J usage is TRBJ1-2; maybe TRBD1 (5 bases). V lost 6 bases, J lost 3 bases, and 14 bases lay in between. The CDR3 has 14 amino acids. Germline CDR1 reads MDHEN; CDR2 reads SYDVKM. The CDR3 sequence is CASSSYLGDYGYTF. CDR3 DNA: TGTGCCAGCAGCAGTTATTTAGGGGACTATGGCTACACCTTC.

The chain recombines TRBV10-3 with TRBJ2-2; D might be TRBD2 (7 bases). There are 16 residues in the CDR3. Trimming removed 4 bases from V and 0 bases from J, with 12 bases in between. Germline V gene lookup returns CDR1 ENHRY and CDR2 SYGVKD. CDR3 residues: CAISVSGGSNTGELFF. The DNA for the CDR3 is TGTGCCATCAGTGTTTCGGGGGGCTCGAACACCGGGGAGCTGTTTTTT.

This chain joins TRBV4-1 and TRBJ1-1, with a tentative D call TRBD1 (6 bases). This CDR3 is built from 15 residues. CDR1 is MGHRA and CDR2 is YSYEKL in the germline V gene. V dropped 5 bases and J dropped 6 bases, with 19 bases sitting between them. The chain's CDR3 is CASSATFRTAPEAFF. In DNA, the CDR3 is TGCGCCAGCAGCGCTACCTTCAGGACAGCCCCTGAAGCTTTCTTT.

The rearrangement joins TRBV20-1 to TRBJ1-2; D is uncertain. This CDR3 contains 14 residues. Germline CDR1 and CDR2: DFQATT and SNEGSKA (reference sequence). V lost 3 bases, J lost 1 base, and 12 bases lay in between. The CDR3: CSASGGVSNYGYTF. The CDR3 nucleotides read TGCAGTGCTAGTGGCGGGGTCAGTAACTATGGCTACACCTTC.

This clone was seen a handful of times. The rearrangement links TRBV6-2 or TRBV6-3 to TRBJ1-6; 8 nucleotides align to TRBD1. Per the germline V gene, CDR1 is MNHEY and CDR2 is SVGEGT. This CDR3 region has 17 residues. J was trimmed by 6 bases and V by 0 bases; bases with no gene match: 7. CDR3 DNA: TGTGCCAGCAGTTACTCCCTTCCGGGACAGGTTAATTCACCCCTCCACTTT. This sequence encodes CASSYSLPGQVNSPLHF.

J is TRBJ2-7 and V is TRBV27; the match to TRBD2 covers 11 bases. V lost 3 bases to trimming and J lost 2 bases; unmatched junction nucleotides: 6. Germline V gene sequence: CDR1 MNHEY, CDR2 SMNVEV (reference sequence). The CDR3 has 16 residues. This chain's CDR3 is CASSFRLAGGPYEQYF. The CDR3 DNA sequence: TGTGCCAGCAGTTTCAGGCTAGCGGGGGGACCCTACGAGCAGTACTTC.

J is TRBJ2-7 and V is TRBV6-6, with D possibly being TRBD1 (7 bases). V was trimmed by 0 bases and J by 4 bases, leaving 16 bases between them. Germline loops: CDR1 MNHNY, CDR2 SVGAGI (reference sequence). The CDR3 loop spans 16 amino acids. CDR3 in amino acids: CASSYSLGGGRYEQYF. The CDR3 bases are TGTGCCAGCAGTTACTCCCTAGGAGGGGGCAGGTACGAGCAGTACTTC.

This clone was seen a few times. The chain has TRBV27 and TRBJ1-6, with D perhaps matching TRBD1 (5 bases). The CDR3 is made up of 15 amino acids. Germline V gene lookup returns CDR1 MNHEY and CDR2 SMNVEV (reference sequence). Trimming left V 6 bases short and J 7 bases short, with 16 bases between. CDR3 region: CASRSQGGGNSPLHF. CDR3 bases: TGTGCCAGCAGGAGCCAGGGAGGAGGGAATTCACCCCTCCACTTT.

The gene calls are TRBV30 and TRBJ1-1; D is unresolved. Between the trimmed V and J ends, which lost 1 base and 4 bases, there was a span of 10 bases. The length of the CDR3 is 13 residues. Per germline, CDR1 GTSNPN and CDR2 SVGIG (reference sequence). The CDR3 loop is CAWSDQQPTEAFF. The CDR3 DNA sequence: TGTGCCTGGAGTGACCAACAACCCACTGAAGCTTTCTTT.

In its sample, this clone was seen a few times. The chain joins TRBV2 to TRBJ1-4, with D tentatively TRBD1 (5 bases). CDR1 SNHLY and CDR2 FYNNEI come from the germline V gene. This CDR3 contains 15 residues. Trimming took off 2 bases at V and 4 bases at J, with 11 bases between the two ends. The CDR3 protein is CASSERGWGNEKLFF. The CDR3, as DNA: TGTGCCAGCAGTGAAAGGGGATGGGGTAATGAAAAACTGTTTTTT. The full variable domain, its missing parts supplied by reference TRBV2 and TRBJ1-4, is EPEVTQTPSHQVTQMGQEVILRCVPISNHLYFYWYRQILGQKVEFLVSFYNNEISEKSEIFDDQFSVERPDGSNFTLKIRSTKLEDSAMYFCASSERGWGNEKLFFGSGTQLSVL.

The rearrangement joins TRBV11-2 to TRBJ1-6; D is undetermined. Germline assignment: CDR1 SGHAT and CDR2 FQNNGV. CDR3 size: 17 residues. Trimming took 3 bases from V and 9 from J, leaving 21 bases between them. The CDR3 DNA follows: TGTGCCAGCAGCTTTCCCCCCCCGGGTTGCGAATGTTCACCCCTCCACTTT. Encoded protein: CASSFPPPGCECSPLHF.